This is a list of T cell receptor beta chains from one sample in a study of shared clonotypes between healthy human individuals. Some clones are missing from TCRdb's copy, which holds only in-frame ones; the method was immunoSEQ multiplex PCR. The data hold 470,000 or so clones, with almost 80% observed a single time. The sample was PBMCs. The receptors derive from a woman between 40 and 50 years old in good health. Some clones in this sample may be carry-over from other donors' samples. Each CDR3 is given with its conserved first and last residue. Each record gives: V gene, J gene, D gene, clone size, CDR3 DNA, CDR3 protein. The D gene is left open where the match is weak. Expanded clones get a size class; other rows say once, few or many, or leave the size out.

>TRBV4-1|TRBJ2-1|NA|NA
TGCGCCAGCAGCCAAGTTTTTCGGGGAAGACGCCTCTCCTACAATGAGCAGTTCTTC
CASSQVFRGRRLSYNEQFF
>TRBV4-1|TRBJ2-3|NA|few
TGCGCCAGCAGCCTTATAGGGTCTCGCACAGATACGCAGTATTTT
CASSLIGSRTDTQYF
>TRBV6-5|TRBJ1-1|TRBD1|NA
TGTGCCAGCAGTTACGCGACAGGGGAGGCTTTCTTT
CASSYATGEAFF
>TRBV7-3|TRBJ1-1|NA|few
TGTGCCAGCAGCTTAGGCCCCAGGGCTGAAGCTTTCTTT
CASSLGPRAEAFF
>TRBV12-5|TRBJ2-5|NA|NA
TGTGCTAGTGGTTTGACAGGGTTCGAGACCCAGTACTTC
CASGLTGFETQYF
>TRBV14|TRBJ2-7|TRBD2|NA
TGTGCCAGCAGCCAATGGACTAGCGGAAAATCCTACGAGCAGTACTTC
CASSQWTSGKSYEQYF
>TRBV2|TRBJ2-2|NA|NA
TGTGCCAGCACTCGGGACCGTCTCGCCACCGGGGAGCTGTTTTTT
CASTRDRLATGELFF
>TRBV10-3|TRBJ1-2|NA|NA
TGTGCCATCAGTGAGTATCCAGGCGGTACTCCTAACTATGGCTACACCTTC
CAISEYPGGTPNYGYTF
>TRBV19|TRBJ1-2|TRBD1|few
TGTGCCAGTAGTGCCTGGGACAGGGTCTATGGCTACACCTTC
CASSAWDRVYGYTF
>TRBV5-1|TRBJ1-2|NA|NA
TGCGCCAGCAGCTTCGGGCGGTATGGCTACACCTTC
CASSFGRYGYTF
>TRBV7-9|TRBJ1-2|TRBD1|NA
TGTGCCAGCAGCTTAGGGCCAGACAGGGGCGGCTACACCTTC
CASSLGPDRGGYTF
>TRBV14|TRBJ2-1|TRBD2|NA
TGTGCCAGCAGCCAAGATAGGGTACTAGCGGGAGGGGACAATGAGCAGTTCTTC
CASSQDRVLAGGDNEQFF
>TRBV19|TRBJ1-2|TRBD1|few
TGTGCCAGTAGCCCGACCGGGACAGGTTATGGCTACACCTTC
CASSPTGTGYGYTF
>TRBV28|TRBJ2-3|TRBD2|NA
TGTGCCAGCAGTCCATATCGACTAGCGGGAGGGTACTTAACGCAGTATTTT
CASSPYRLAGGYLTQYF
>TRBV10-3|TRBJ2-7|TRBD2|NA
TGTGCCAGCGGGACTAGCGGGTACGAGCAGTACTTC
CASGTSGYEQYF
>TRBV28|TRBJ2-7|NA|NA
TGTGCCAGCAGTAATCAGGTGGAGCAGTACTTC
CASSNQVEQYF
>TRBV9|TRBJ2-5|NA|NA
TGTGCCAGCAGCGATGGAGGGGGCGTAGGGGAGACCCAGTACTTC
CASSDGGGVGETQYF
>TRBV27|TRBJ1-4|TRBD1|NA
TGTGCCAGCAGTCAGGGGGGGACAGGGGCCCTTAATGAAAAACTGTTTTTT
CASSQGGTGALNEKLFF
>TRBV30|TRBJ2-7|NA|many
TGTGCCTGGAGCCGGGACACCCCCTACGAGCAGTACTTC
CAWSRDTPYEQYF
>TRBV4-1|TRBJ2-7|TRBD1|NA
TGCGCCAGCAGCCAGCCGACAGGGGAGGACTACGAGCAGTACTTC
CASSQPTGEDYEQYF
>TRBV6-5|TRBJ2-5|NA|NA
TGTGCCAGCAGTGTAAAAGAAGAACAAGAGACCCAGTACTTC
CASSVKEEQETQYF
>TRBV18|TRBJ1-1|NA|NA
TGTGCCAGCTCACCAATTGGTACAGGGAAGCCTGAAGCTTTCTTT
CASSPIGTGKPEAFF
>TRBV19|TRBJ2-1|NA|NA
TGTGCCAGTAGTATTACTGGAGGCAATGAGCAGTTCTTC
CASSITGGNEQFF
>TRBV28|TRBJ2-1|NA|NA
TGTGCCAGCAGAAAACATACTAGCTCTCGCAATGAGCAGTTCTTC
CASRKHTSSRNEQFF
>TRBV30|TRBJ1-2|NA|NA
TGTGCCTGGAGCGCCAGCACTAACTATGGCTACACCTTC
CAWSASTNYGYTF
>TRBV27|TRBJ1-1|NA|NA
TGTGCCAGCACCCCCAGCGGGGGTCGGTACACTGAAGCTTTCTTT
CASTPSGGRYTEAFF
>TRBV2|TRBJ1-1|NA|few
TGTGCCAGCAGTGTTCGGGTCATGAGCACTGAAGCTTTCTTT
CASSVRVMSTEAFF
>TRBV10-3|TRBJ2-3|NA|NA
TGTGCCATCAGCGGTGGGCGGGGAAGGGGGGTAGATACGCAGTATTTT
CAISGGRGRGVDTQYF
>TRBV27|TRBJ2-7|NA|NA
TGTGCCAGCAGTCCCAGACAGGTCTCCTACGAGCAGTACTTC
CASSPRQVSYEQYF
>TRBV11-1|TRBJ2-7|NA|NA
TGTGCCAGCAGCCCTGGGACCTTCCGGGGGCAGTACTTC
CASSPGTFRGQYF
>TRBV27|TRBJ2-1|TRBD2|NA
TGTGCCAGCCATTACGCCGGGACTAGGGCCGCCCATGAGCAGTTCTTC
CASHYAGTRAAHEQFF
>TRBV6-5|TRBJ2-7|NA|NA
TGTGCCAGCACCCAAGGGGGAGCTAAAATCTACGAGCAGTACTTC
CASTQGGAKIYEQYF
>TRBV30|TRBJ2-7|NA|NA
TGTGCCTGGAGCCAGACCGGAGGAGGGGGCGAGCAGTACTTC
CAWSQTGGGGEQYF
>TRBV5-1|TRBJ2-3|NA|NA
TGCGCCAGCAGCTTCAACCCAGGAGATACGCAGTATTTT
CASSFNPGDTQYF
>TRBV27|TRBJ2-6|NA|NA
TGTGCCAGCAGGAGGGGTGGTGGGGCCAACGTCCTGACTTTC
CASRRGGGANVLTF
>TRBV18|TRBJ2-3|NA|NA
TGTGCCAGCTCACCGACGGAGGCTCGGACAGATACGCAGTATTTT
CASSPTEARTDTQYF
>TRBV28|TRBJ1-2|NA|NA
TGTGCCAGCAGTCTCTCAGTATCTGGCTACACCTTC
CASSLSVSGYTF
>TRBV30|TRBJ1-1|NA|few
TGCACTTTTGTGAACACTGAAGCTTTCTTT
CTFVNTEAFF
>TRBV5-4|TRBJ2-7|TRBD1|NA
TGTGCCAGCAGCTTGGCCCGGGACAGGGGGTACGAGCAGTACTTC
CASSLARDRGYEQYF
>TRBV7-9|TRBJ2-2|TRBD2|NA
TGTGCCAGCAGCTTGACTAGCGGGAAAGCCGGGGAGCTGTTTTTT
CASSLTSGKAGELFF
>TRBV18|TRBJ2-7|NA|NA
TGTGCCAGCAGACAGGTTCAGGGGGAGGCCTACGAGCAGTACTTC
CASRQVQGEAYEQYF
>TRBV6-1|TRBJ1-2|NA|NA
TGTGCCAGCAGTTCGGGGACCTATGGCTACACCTTC
CASSSGTYGYTF
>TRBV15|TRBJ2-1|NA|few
TGTGCCACCAGCAGAGGGGGCGTCGCGGGGTACAATGAGCAGTTCTTC
CATSRGGVAGYNEQFF
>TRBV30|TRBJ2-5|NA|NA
TGTGCCTGGAGTAGGCGGGACATTTTTTCAGAGACCCAGTACTTC
CAWSRRDIFSETQYF
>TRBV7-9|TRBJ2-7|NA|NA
TGTGCCAGCAGCCTCGGAACCTACGAGCAGTACTTC
CASSLGTYEQYF
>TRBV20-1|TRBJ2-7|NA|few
TGCAGTGCTAGGGGCATATACGAGCAGTACTTC
CSARGIYEQYF